This T cell receptor beta chain appears in the sequencing data of a study of graft-versus-host responses after intestinal transplantation. On the study more broadly: Uniformly, recipients were administered anti-thymocyte globulin induction with subsequent tacrolimus and steroids for approximately three years.

The V end was cut by 5 bases, the J end by 7 bases, with 17 bases between. Germline CDR1 reads SGHTA; CDR2 reads FQGNSA. This CDR3 contains 14 residues. As regards this clone: Its specificity is not known.

Profiled with immunoSEQ multiplex PCR; TCRdb holds only in-frame clones, not every one. This sample has about 99,000 clones; roughly 90% occur once, and the top ten carry approximately 0.97%. Overall study results and limits: Graft-donor T cell macrochimerism coincided with high graft-versus-host to host-versus-graft clonal ratios in allografts. After transplant, early declines in HvG clones were associated with peak levels of circulating GvH clones.

The rearrangement links TRBV7-2 to TRBJ1-2, with D possibly matching TRBD1 (5 bases). The origin of this receptor is a human donor who received an intestinal transplant. The sample here was unstimulated CD4+ T cells sorted from spleen or lymph node cells, taken before intestinal transplant. The CDR3 is CASSQGMQGSGYTF. The CDR3, as DNA: TGTGCCAGCAGCCAGGGCATGCAGGGCTCTGGCTACACCTTC.